This T cell receptor beta chain is drawn from a study of T cell responses to AZD1222 COVID-19 vaccine. The study's findings and limits: White British people made up most donors, females outnumbered males, and clonal diversity was possibly underestimated.

Second doses at about 4 or about 12 weeks were pooled. Germline values: CDR1 MGHRA, CDR2 YSYEKL. Losses at the gene ends were 4 bases for V and 0 bases for J; bases not matched to a gene: 7. The CDR3 is made up of 18 amino acids. The repertoire was sequenced with immunoSEQ multiplex PCR; TCRdb's copy has only in-frame clones and lacks some. This table holds roughly 150,000 clones, over 90% found once. As regards this clone: What it binds is unknown.

The sample was peripheral blood, taken 28 days after the second AZD1222 dose. This clonotype was sampled from an adult who received the AZD1222 COVID-19 vaccine. The chain employs TRBV4-1 and TRBJ1-5; 12 bases fit TRBD1. In DNA, the CDR3 is TGCGCCAGCAGCCTCCGGGACAGGGGGCCTTATAGCAATCAGCCCCAGCATTTT. Its protein product is CASSLRDRGPYSNQPQHF.